Each of the 24 T cell receptor beta chains below was sequenced from the same sample in a study of blood T cell repertoires in COVID-19. Assay: immunoSEQ multiplex PCR; the TCRdb copy retains only in-frame clones and omits some. The sample holds roughly 63,000 clones, roughly 71% seen once. Sequences were obtained from peripheral blood. All receptors derive from a woman of 80 years or more with acute or convalescent COVID-19.

To note about this clone: This sample also contains other DNA sequences that code for the same CDR3. V usage is TRBV4-1 and J usage is TRBJ2-3, with D perhaps matching TRBD2 (6 bases). The germline CDR1 and CDR2 sequences are MGHRA and YSYEKL. The CDR3 contains 15 residues. V was shortened by 1 base and J by 4 bases, with 12 bases between the two germline ends. In DNA, the CDR3 is TGCGCCAGCAGCCAAGCCGGGACTTCCTCAGATACGCAGTATTTT. Its translation: CASSQAGTSSDTQYF.

This clone was found once. This sequence joins TRBV4-3 and TRBJ1-3, with TRBD1 matching over 8 bases. The CDR3 consists of 17 residues. V lost 0 bases, J lost 1 base, and 5 bases stayed unmatched. CDR1 and CDR2 from the germline V gene are LGHNA and YSLEER. CDR3 loop: CASSQDVTGGSGNTIYF. CDR3 sequence (DNA): TGCGCCAGCAGCCAAGACGTCACAGGGGGGTCTGGAAACACCATATATTTT.

The chain has TRBV5-3 and TRBJ1-6; unclear D gene. TRBV5-3 is filed as an ORF, its function uncertain. The CDR3 has 18 residues. V was trimmed by 0 bases and J by 7 bases, leaving 20 bases between them. CDR3 coding DNA: TGTGCCAGAAGCTTGGTTTCGGTGATACAGAAAAAAAATTCACCCCTCCACTTT. Translation: CARSLVSVIQKKNSPLHF.

This clone was detected only once. This chain uses TRBV10-2 with TRBJ2-3; 15 bases agree with TRBD2. This CDR3 is built from 18 residues. V lost 11 bases, J lost 0 bases, and 12 bases stayed unmatched. Per the germline V gene, CDR1 is WSHSY and CDR2 is SAAADI. The CDR3: CAVYPGLAGGTSTDTQYF. The DNA of the CDR3 is TGCGCCGTGTACCCGGGACTAGCGGGAGGAACTAGCACAGATACGCAGTATTTT.

The gene calls are TRBV28 and TRBJ2-7; the D gene is possibly TRBD2 (5 bases). This CDR3 has 12 amino acids. V was shortened by 11 bases and J by 4 bases, with 15 bases between the two germline ends. Germline V gene sequence: CDR1 MDHEN, CDR2 SYDVKM. The CDR3 region is CAAARGEYEQYF. DNA of the CDR3: TGTGCCGCGGCCCGTGGGGAGTACGAGCAGTACTTC.

This clone was seen ten or more times. The genes are TRBV28 and TRBJ1-4; TRBD1 might be the D (5 bases). The V end was cut by 6 bases, the J end by 9 bases, with 23 bases between. Germline lookup yields CDR1 MDHEN and CDR2 SYDVKM. The CDR3 contains 16 residues. CDR3 DNA sequence: TGTGCCAGCAGCCCAGAGGGGAGGGGTTATTTTCAAAAACTGTTTTTT. It is translated as CASSPEGRGYFQKLFF.

The V and J genes are TRBV5-1 and TRBJ1-2, with a weak D call TRBD1 (5 bases). This CDR3 contains 13 residues. Germline values: CDR1 SGHRS, CDR2 YFSETQ. The V gene lost 7 bases and the J gene lost 5 bases, with 15 bases spanning the gap. The CDR3 here is CASGGDGVYGYTF. As DNA, the CDR3 is TGCGCCAGCGGCGGGGACGGAGTTTATGGCTACACCTTC.

This clone has a handful of counts. The chain combines TRBV27 with TRBJ2-1; TRBD2 matches 11 bases. Germline CDR1 MNHEY, CDR2 SMNVEV (reference sequence). Trimming removed 6 bases from V and 9 bases from J; junction bases left unmatched: 22. The CDR3 runs to 19 residues. The CDR3 protein is CASSQRKLAGGGVGGEQFF. CDR3 nucleotides: TGTGCCAGCAGCCAAAGGAAGCTAGCGGGAGGAGGGGTTGGGGGTGAGCAGTTCTTC.

In its sample, this clone was seen a few times. The chain couples TRBV28 to TRBJ2-3; TRBD1 matches at 7 bases. Germline lookup yields CDR1 MDHEN and CDR2 SYDVKM. The length of the CDR3 is 13 residues. With V trimmed by 3 bases and J by 15 bases, 12 bases remained unmatched. The CDR3 coding sequence is TGTGCCAGCAGTTTTCGTCCCCGGGACAGTCCATATTTT. This gives the protein CASSFRPRDSPYF.

The chain has TRBV7-9 and TRBJ1-3, with 8 bases matching TRBD1. CDR1 and CDR2 (germline): SEHNR, FQNEAQ (reference sequence). J lost 3 bases, V lost 5 bases, and 9 bases had no gene match. This CDR3 spans 16 amino acids. The CDR3 region has the DNA TGTGCCAGCAGCCCGAAGACAGGGACAGGTGGAAACACCATATATTTT. This encodes CASSPKTGTGGNTIYF.

The CDR3 loop is CASSTGSGNTIYF. In DNA, the CDR3 is TGCGCCAGCAGTACGGGGAGCGGAAACACCATATATTTT. The genes are TRBV5-1 and TRBJ1-3, with D hard to call. The germline CDR1 and CDR2 sequences are SGHRS and YFSETQ. Trimming took 5 bases from V and 4 from J, leaving 10 bases between them. The CDR3 extends over 13 amino acids.

This chain joins TRBV10-3 and TRBJ2-1; TRBD2 matches 9 bases. The CDR3 spans 16 residues. Germline CDR1 ENHRY, CDR2 SYGVKD. J gave up 4 bases and V 3 bases, and 7 bases lay outside the gene matches. The chain's CDR3 is CAISDAGGGSYNEQFF. CDR3 coding DNA: TGTGCCATCAGTGATGCGGGGGGGGGCTCTTACAATGAGCAGTTCTTC.

This rearrangement joins TRBV27 to TRBJ2-7, with 7 bases that match TRBD2. The CDR3 is made up of 19 amino acids. The ends lost 2 bases at V and 0 bases at J; junction bases unmatched: 16. Per the germline V gene, CDR1 is MNHEY and CDR2 is SMNVEV (reference sequence). CDR3 nucleotide sequence: TGTGCCAGCAGTTTACACGGGCGGGAGTATCGTTCCCGCTCCTACGAGCAGTACTTC. Amino acid sequence: CASSLHGREYRSRSYEQYF.

This clone was recorded at least ten times. V usage is TRBV7-9 and J usage is TRBJ2-5, with D possibly being TRBD2 (6 bases). Trimming removed 6 bases at V and 5 bases at J, with 16 bases between. From germline, CDR1 is SEHNR and CDR2 FQNEAQ (reference sequence). CDR3 length equals 14 residues. CDR3 residues: CASRLTSGWETQYF. CDR3 bases: TGTGCCAGCAGGTTGACTAGTGGCTGGGAGACCCAGTACTTC.

This clone was observed a few times. The chain is built from TRBV7-2 and TRBJ2-5; 7 nucleotides match TRBD2. The ends lost 4 bases at V and 5 bases at J; junction bases unmatched: 4. Germline assignment: CDR1 SGHTA and CDR2 FQGNSA. This CDR3 region has 13 residues. Here the CDR3 reads CASSWTSGETQYF. The DNA of the CDR3 is TGTGCCAGCAGCTGGACTAGTGGGGAGACCCAGTACTTC. The whole variable domain, remainder taken from reference TRBV7-2 and TRBJ2-5, is GAGVSQSPSNKVTEKGKDVELRCDPISGHTALYWYRQSLGQGLEFLIYFQGNSAPDKSGLPSDRFSAERTGGSVSTLTIQRTQQEDSAVYLCASSWTSGETQYFGPGTRLLVL.

This chain connects TRBV6-2 or TRBV6-3 to TRBJ2-5; D is undetermined. Per the germline V gene, CDR1 is MNHEY and CDR2 is SVGEGT. The CDR3 contains 16 residues. The V and J ends lost 0 bases and 1 base respectively, with 12 bases between them. CDR3 sequence: CASSYSGTAAQETQYF. CDR3 sequence (DNA): TGTGCCAGCAGTTACTCGGGTACAGCAGCCCAAGAGACCCAGTACTTC.

V and J are TRBV9 and TRBJ2-2; 9 positions agree with TRBD2. The CDR3 spans 16 residues. The V gene end was trimmed by 0 bases and the J gene end by 1 base; junction bases not matched to a gene: 1. CDR1 and CDR2 (germline): SGDLS, YYNGEE. The CDR3 spells CASSVGLAENTGELFF. The DNA of the CDR3 is TGTGCCAGCAGCGTAGGACTAGCGGAGAACACCGGGGAGCTGTTTTTT.

The V call is TRBV10-3, the J call TRBJ2-5; possibly TRBD1 for D (5 bases). The CDR3 has 16 residues. Trimming took 2 bases from V and 5 from J, leaving 18 bases between them. Germline CDR1 is ENHRY and CDR2 is SYGVKD. The CDR3 loop reads CAISEERTFSEETQYF. In nucleotides, the CDR3 is TGTGCCATCAGTGAGGAAAGGACATTTTCTGAGGAGACCCAGTACTTC.

This clone appeared many times. V is TRBV6-5 and J is TRBJ1-6, with 7 bases matching TRBD1. The CDR3 contains 14 residues. V shed 2 bases, J shed 9 bases, and the junction held 4 bases outside the gene matches. Germline lookup yields CDR1 MNHEY and CDR2 SVGAGI. CDR3: CASSYHDRASPLHF. CDR3 DNA: TGTGCCAGCAGTTACCATGACAGGGCTTCACCCCTCCACTTT.

The chain combines TRBV7-2 with TRBJ2-5, with D possibly TRBD1 on 6 matching bases. The CDR3 sequence is 13 residues long. V shed 1 base and J shed 6 bases, with 9 bases lying between them. Germline values: CDR1 SGHTA, CDR2 FQGNSA. CDR3 residues: CASSLGRDKTQYF. In nucleotides, the CDR3 is TGTGCCAGCAGCTTAGGCAGGGACAAGACCCAGTACTTC.

The rearrangement uses TRBV12-5 and TRBJ2-7; 8 bases fit TRBD2. After removal of 5 bases from V and 2 bases from J, the junction contained 11 bases not matched to a gene. In germline, CDR1 is LGHNT, CDR2 FRNRAP. The CDR3 is 16 amino acids. The CDR3 reads CASGASGTSVPYEQYF. The CDR3 region has the DNA TGTGCTAGTGGTGCATCCGGGACTAGTGTCCCCTACGAGCAGTACTTC.

The rearrangement links TRBV7-9 to TRBJ2-7; D may be TRBD2 (6 bases). CDR1 and CDR2 (germline): SEHNR, FQNEAQ (reference sequence). This CDR3 region has 14 residues. V was cut by 5 bases and J by 2 bases, with 13 bases left in between. The CDR3, as DNA: TGTGCCAGCAGCCTCCGGGACTTTACCTACGAGCAGTACTTC. It is translated as CASSLRDFTYEQYF.

The rearrangement joins TRBV7-2 to TRBJ2-3, with D perhaps TRBD2 (6 bases). The germline gives CDR1 SGHTA, CDR2 FQGNSA. Trimming pared 4 bases from V and 0 bases from J, leaving 14 bases between. The CDR3 consists of 16 residues. The CDR3 is CASSSRLVGSTDTQYF. DNA for the CDR3: TGTGCCAGCAGCTCAAGACTAGTCGGGAGCACAGATACGCAGTATTTT.

The chain carries TRBV19 and TRBJ2-1, with TRBD2 matching over 7 bases. This CDR3 region has 13 residues. Germline lookup yields CDR1 LNHDA and CDR2 SQIVND (reference sequence). J was trimmed by 3 bases and V by 9 bases; bases with no gene match: 5. CDR3 residues: CASRGTNYNEQFF. DNA of the CDR3: TGTGCCAGCAGAGGGACTAACTACAATGAGCAGTTCTTC.